The 29 T cell receptor beta chains below were found in one sample sequenced in a study of T cell changes during pregnancy in multiple sclerosis. TCRdb keeps only in-frame clones here, not all; method: immunoSEQ multiplex PCR. The sample gives approximately 58,000 clones, 80% to 95% of which show up once; 0.15% to 0.2% is in the top ten. The material sequenced was CD4+ T cells from peripheral blood mononuclear cells, taken after pregnancy. The receptors shown here come from a female donor in good health, enrolled as a control in a pregnancy study.

V usage is TRBV7-9 and J usage is TRBJ2-1; tentative D call: TRBD2 (5 bases). Germline loops: CDR1 SEHNR, CDR2 FQNEAQ (reference sequence). The CDR3 spans 14 residues. V was clipped by 5 bases and J by 8 bases, with 16 bases between them. CDR3 coding DNA: TGTGCCAGCAGCCTAGGGCTAGCCGTGGATGAGCAGTTCTTC. This codes for CASSLGLAVDEQFF.

The rearrangement uses TRBV27 and TRBJ2-2; D might be TRBD1 (6 bases). Deletions cut 6 bases from V and 4 bases from J, with 15 bases between. CDR1 is MNHEY, CDR2 SMNVEV, per germline (reference sequence). The CDR3 has 15 residues. The CDR3 loop is CASRNQGQVTGELFF. The DNA for the CDR3 is TGTGCCAGCAGAAATCAGGGGCAGGTCACCGGGGAGCTGTTTTTT.

The genes are TRBV7-2 and TRBJ1-1, with 7 bases aligning to TRBD1. The CDR3 has 12 amino acids. Germline trimming cut 5 bases from V and 8 bases from J; bases unmatched to any gene: 5. In germline, CDR1 is SGHTA, CDR2 FQGNSA. This CDR3 reads CASSRTGPEAFF. The CDR3 nucleotides read TGTGCCAGCAGCCGGACAGGCCCCGAAGCTTTCTTT.

The chain is built from TRBV28 and TRBJ2-5; 7 bases are shared with TRBD1. The J call is doubtful: the DNA matches TRBJ2-7 better. The germline gives CDR1 MDHEN, CDR2 SYDVKM. The CDR3 runs to 15 residues. The DNA for the CDR3 is TGTGCCAGCACCTCGGGACAGTGGTTAGGGAACGAGCAGTACTTC. It yields the protein CASTSGQWLGNEQYF.

This chain uses TRBV9 with TRBJ1-4, with 8 positions matching TRBD1. The CDR3 is 15 residues long. With 0 bases clipped from V and 4 bases from J, the junction kept 2 bases outside the gene matches. Germline V gene data show CDR1 as SGDLS and CDR2 as YYNGEE. CDR3 sequence reads: CASSVGTGINEKLFF. The CDR3 nucleotides are TGTGCCAGCAGCGTAGGGACAGGGATTAATGAAAAACTGTTTTTT.

The rearrangement joins TRBV6-5 to TRBJ1-3; D remains unclear. The CDR3 is 14 residues long. Trimming cost V 6 bases and J 4 bases, with 13 bases left between them. Looked up from germline, CDR1 is MNHEY and CDR2 is SVGAGI. Here the CDR3 reads CASRPGGVGNTIYF. The CDR3 DNA reads TGTGCCAGCAGACCGGGAGGTGTGGGAAACACCATATATTTT.

The chain links TRBV5-6 to TRBJ2-2; possible D gene TRBD1, 5 bases. In germline, CDR1 is SGHDT, CDR2 YYEEEE. This CDR3 comprises 14 residues. Trimming removed 0 bases at V and 5 bases at J, with 8 bases between. CDR3 amino acids: CASSLGYRTGELFF. CDR3 DNA sequence: TGTGCCAGCAGCTTGGGGTACAGGACCGGGGAGCTGTTTTTT.

V is TRBV29-1 and J is TRBJ2-3, with 8 bases matching TRBD2. The CDR3 totals 14 residues. Trimming cost V 6 bases and J 2 bases; bases outside gene matches: 7. Germline V gene data show CDR1 as SQVTM and CDR2 as ANQGSEA. Written as DNA, the CDR3 is TGCAGCGTCCATCGGCGGGGGGTCACAGATACGCAGTATTTT. Protein sequence: CSVHRRGVTDTQYF.

This chain links TRBV18 with TRBJ2-1; the match to TRBD2 covers 7 bases. Germline V gene lookup returns CDR1 KGHSH and CDR2 LQKENI. The CDR3 spans 16 residues. V lost 2 bases and J lost 2; bases outside the gene matches: 6. CDR3: CASSPGSRGAYNEQFF. The CDR3 DNA is TGTGCCAGCTCACCAGGGTCCCGGGGGGCCTACAATGAGCAGTTCTTC.

The chain carries TRBV29-1 and TRBJ2-1, with no clear D. The V end was cut by 6 bases, the J end by 0 bases, with 9 bases between. CDR1 is SQVTM, CDR2 ANQGSEA, per germline. The CDR3 consists of 13 residues. The CDR3 here is CSVTESSYNEQFF. CDR3 bases: TGCAGCGTAACCGAGAGCTCCTACAATGAGCAGTTCTTC.

V usage is TRBV4-1 and J usage is TRBJ1-5; 9 bases match TRBD1. The CDR3 is 18 amino acids. CDR1 is MGHRA and CDR2 is YSYEKL in the germline V gene. With V trimmed by 3 bases and J by 3 bases, 12 bases remained unmatched. The CDR3 here is CASSQGQGPRYDNQPQHF. CDR3 in DNA: TGCGCCAGCAGCCAGGGACAGGGTCCCCGATACGACAATCAGCCCCAGCATTTT.

The rearrangement joins TRBV6-1 to TRBJ1-2, with 8 nucleotides matching TRBD1. Trimming removed 8 bases from V and 3 bases from J; junction bases left unmatched: 8. The CDR3 loop spans 14 amino acids. Germline V gene sequence: CDR1 MNHNS, CDR2 SASEGT. CDR3 residues: CASGVSGGDYGYTF. The CDR3 DNA follows: TGTGCCAGCGGCGTCTCAGGGGGCGACTATGGCTACACCTTC.

The chain carries TRBV29-1 and TRBJ1-1; TRBD1 aligns across 10 bases. Germline CDR1 is SQVTM and CDR2 is ANQGSEA. The CDR3 has 15 amino acids. V lost 6 bases and J lost 0; bases outside the gene matches: 7. The CDR3 reads CSVGDRGDLNTEAFF. As DNA, the CDR3 is TGCAGCGTGGGGGACAGGGGCGATCTGAACACTGAAGCTTTCTTT.

This chain connects TRBV27 to TRBJ2-7; tentative D call: TRBD1 (5 bases). CDR1 is MNHEY, CDR2 SMNVEV, per germline (reference sequence). The CDR3 consists of 13 residues. The V end lost 2 bases, the J end lost 3 bases, and 8 bases lay between the germline ends. CDR3 in DNA: TGTGCCAGCAGTTTAAAGCAGGGCTACGAGCAGTACTTC. Translating it yields CASSLKQGYEQYF.

This clone occurred once. The chain employs TRBV7-2 and TRBJ2-3; 7 bases map to TRBD2. CDR3 length: 16 amino acids. Germline V gene sequence: CDR1 SGHTA, CDR2 FQGNSA. After removal of 5 bases from V and 1 base from J, the junction contained 9 bases not matched to a gene. The CDR3 spells CASSTRGGGRTDTQYF. As DNA, the CDR3 is TGTGCCAGCAGCACCCGTGGCGGGGGTCGCACAGATACGCAGTATTTT.

The genes are TRBV6-4 and TRBJ1-2; TRBD1 agrees at 7 bases. Germline values: CDR1 MRHNA, CDR2 SNTAGT. The CDR3 runs to 16 residues. Trimming at V came to 0 bases and at J to 0 bases, leaving 4 bases not matched to a gene. CDR3 sequence: CASSDSATGPNYGYTF. CDR3 nucleotide sequence: TGTGCCAGCAGTGACTCGGCGACAGGGCCTAACTATGGCTACACCTTC.

This rearrangement joins TRBV20-1 to TRBJ2-5; D not resolved. The CDR3 extends over 11 amino acids. In germline, CDR1 is DFQATT, CDR2 SNEGSKA (reference sequence). V was trimmed by 2 bases and J by 2 bases, leaving 3 bases between them. The DNA for the CDR3 is TGCAGTGCTAGACAGCAAGAGACCCAGTACTTC. As protein: CSARQQETQYF.

J is TRBJ2-7 and V is TRBV7-2, with a possible D match to TRBD1 (5 bases). The germline V gene encodes CDR1 SGHTA and CDR2 FQGNSA. There are 13 residues in the CDR3. Trimming removed 4 bases at V and 3 bases at J, with 10 bases between. This CDR3 reads CASSSRAFYEQYF. The CDR3 coding sequence is TGTGCCAGCAGCTCCAGGGCCTTCTACGAGCAGTACTTC.

This clone was observed once. The chain combines TRBV4-1 with TRBJ1-5; D is perhaps TRBD1 (5 bases). The CDR3 has 17 residues. Trimming took off 0 bases at V and 0 bases at J, with 12 bases between the two ends. CDR1 MGHRA and CDR2 YSYEKL come from the germline V gene. CDR3 sequence: CASSQESSGHSNQPQHF. Here the CDR3 DNA reads TGCGCCAGCAGCCAAGAATCTTCTGGACATAGCAATCAGCCCCAGCATTTT.

CDR3 in amino acids: CASSHTQGLYYGYTF. CDR3 nucleotides: TGCGCCAGCAGCCACACACAGGGGCTTTACTATGGCTACACCTTC. This chain uses TRBV4-3 with TRBJ1-2; the match to TRBD1 covers 7 bases. Germline-derived CDR1 and CDR2 are LGHNA and YSLEER. The CDR3 sequence is 15 residues long. The V gene end was trimmed by 3 bases and the J gene end by 3 bases; junction bases not matched to a gene: 7.

The V and J genes are TRBV30 and TRBJ2-1; unclear D gene. V was shortened by 3 bases and J by 15 bases, with 15 bases between the two germline ends. CDR1 and CDR2 (germline): GTSNPN, SVGIG (reference sequence). The CDR3 length is 11 residues. CDR3 amino acids: CAWRELFGGFF. CDR3 DNA sequence: TGTGCCTGGAGGGAACTCTTTGGCGGGTTCTTC.

The V gene is TRBV9, the J gene TRBJ1-6; no clear D. The CDR3 has 15 residues. Deletions cut 0 bases from V and 7 bases from J, with 11 bases between. Germline values: CDR1 SGDLS, CDR2 YYNGEE. The CDR3 spells CASSVAGPKNSPLHF. The CDR3 nucleotides are TGTGCCAGCAGCGTAGCGGGTCCAAAAAATTCACCCCTCCACTTT.

The chain combines TRBV27 with TRBJ2-2, with a tentative D call TRBD1 (6 bases). This CDR3 contains 15 residues. Germline V CDR1 and CDR2: MNHEY, SMNVEV (reference sequence). V lost 2 bases, J lost 4 bases, and 11 bases lay in between. In nucleotides, the CDR3 is TGTGCCAGCAGTTTAAAGGGGGTAAGCACCGGGGAGCTGTTTTTT. This gives the protein CASSLKGVSTGELFF.

The DNA for the CDR3 is TGTGCCAGCAGCGAGGTCCGATATGGCTACACCTTC. It encodes CASSEVRYGYTF. This chain joins TRBV5-4 and TRBJ1-2; no definite D call. The CDR3 contains 12 residues. Germline V CDR1 and CDR2: SGHNT, YYREEE (reference sequence). Trimming took off 4 bases at V and 5 bases at J, with 9 bases between the two ends. Drawing the rest from reference TRBV5-4 and TRBJ1-2, the complete variable domain is ETGVTQSPTHLIKTRGQQVTLRCSSQSGHNTVSWYQQALGQGPQFIFQYYREEENGRGNFPPRFSGLQFPNYSSELNVNALELDDSALYLCASSEVRYGYTFGSGTRLTVV.

This clone was counted once. V usage is TRBV11-1 and J usage is TRBJ2-7, with D perhaps matching TRBD1 (5 bases). The CDR3 has 12 residues. The germline CDR1 and CDR2 sequences are SGHAT and FQDESV (reference sequence). V lost 5 bases and J 2 bases, leaving 7 bases between the germline ends. In DNA, the CDR3 is TGTGCCAGCAGCGCGACAGCCTACGAGCAGTACTTC. Its translation: CASSATAYEQYF.

This clone turned up a few times. CDR3 loop: CASRGDYNSPLHF. CDR3 in DNA: TGTGCCAGCCGCGGGGACTATAATTCACCCCTCCACTTT. V and J are TRBV5-6 and TRBJ1-6; D remains unclear. V was shortened by 7 bases and J by 3 bases, with 8 bases between the two germline ends. CDR1 and CDR2 from the germline V gene are SGHDT and YYEEEE. CDR3 length equals 13 residues.

This chain connects TRBV4-2 to TRBJ2-2; a weak D match, TRBD2 (5 bases). The CDR3 is 16 residues long. CDR1 and CDR2 (germline): LGHNA, YNFKEQ. V gave up 0 bases and J gave up 4 bases, with 12 bases separating them. The CDR3, as DNA: TGTGCCAGCAGCCAAGACCCTAGCACAACCACCGGGGAGCTGTTTTTT. Residues: CASSQDPSTTTGELFF.

The V and J genes are TRBV7-8 and TRBJ1-2; D is perhaps TRBD1 (6 bases). The germline V and J ends were trimmed by 5 bases and 8 bases, with 24 bases remaining between them. The CDR3 length is 16 residues. The germline gives CDR1 SGHVS, CDR2 FQNEAQ. In nucleotides, the CDR3 is TGTGCCAGCAGCCCCCCGGGGGGGCGGATTTCGAGAGGCTACACCTTC. Translating it yields CASSPPGGRISRGYTF.

The CDR3 DNA sequence: TGCGCCAGCAGCCTGAAGTGGGACAGAGAAACATTTGAGCAGTTCTTC. It encodes CASSLKWDRETFEQFF. The genes are TRBV4-1 and TRBJ2-1; the match to TRBD1 covers 7 bases. Germline V gene lookup returns CDR1 MGHRA and CDR2 YSYEKL. CDR3 length: 16 amino acids. V lost 4 bases and J lost 9; bases outside the gene matches: 15.